This T cell receptor (beta chain) was found in a study of blood T cell repertoires in COVID-19. V was pared by 7 bases and J by 6 bases, with 16 bases between. CDR3 length: 13 amino acids. Germline loops: CDR1 LGHDT, CDR2 YNNKEL (reference sequence). Clinical histories supplied by participants themselves formed the basis of cohort assignment. Two negative PCRs, clearance, or symptom resolution were required of recovered Cohort 3 donors. In the study's own analysis: Estimated nucleated cell counts came from reference gene primer amplification. Clones were read by immunoSEQ multiplex PCR, and TCRdb kept only the in-frame ones, dropping some. That table is the source of V, J and clone size, and D and trimming were worked out from the DNA. The table records 140,000 or so clones, 70% to 85% of them present only once.

This receptor was obtained from a man aged 45-60 years who had recovered from COVID-19. The sample was PBMCs or T cells enriched from blood (not recorded which). J is TRBJ2-7 and V is TRBV3-1 (or the pseudogene TRBV3-2); unclear D gene. The CDR3 DNA reads as TGTGCCAGCACCCCGGGTGAGCGTGCCGAGCAGTACTTC. Translation: CASTPGERAEQYF.